This T cell receptor beta chain was captured by sequencing in a study of T cells in Graves' hyperthyroidism and ophthalmopathy. Overall study results and limits: The blood repertoire included most of the expanded thyroid clonotypes above 0.001.

Fresh peripheral blood, 10 ml, yielded the PBMCs. TCR beta CDR3 regions were amplified from RNA. Carried out on the TCR CDR3, a first-round RT-PCR used the HTBI primer set. TCRdb analysed the multiplex PCR reads with MiXCR anew, one entry per CDR3 protein. Of fewer than 550,000 distinct CDR3 sequences in the sample, approximately 25% were seen once. For this clonotype: Antigen unknown.

Germline-derived CDR1 and CDR2 are MNHNS and SASEGT. The CDR3 is 15 residues long. V gave up 6 bases and J gave up 0 bases, with 12 bases separating them. V usage is TRBV6-1 and J usage is TRBJ1-3; D is perhaps TRBD1 (5 bases). Material for sequencing was blood. The source is a woman aged 30 to 39 with Graves' ophthalmopathy. The CDR3 reads CASSRDYSSGNTIYF. CDR3 in DNA: TGTGCCAGCAGCCGGGACTACAGCTCTGGAAACACCATATATTTT.